This T cell receptor (beta chain) was recovered during a study of blood T cell repertoires in COVID-19. This clone has just a few counts. Authors' data handling: From reference gene primer amplification, estimates of nucleated cell counts were derived. TCRdb keeps only in-frame clones here, not all; method: immunoSEQ multiplex PCR. D and trimming come from the DNA, and the V and J calls and clone size come from that table. The sample has approximately 150,000 clones; around 90% are singletons. The sequence was obtained from a human donor in a cohort sampled during active COVID-19. Specimen: peripheral blood.

CDR3 amino acids: CAIRIQGAGEQYF. In nucleotides, the CDR3 is TGTGCCATCAGGATACAGGGGGCGGGAGAGCAGTACTTC. The rearrangement joins TRBV10-3 to TRBJ2-7, with 9 bases identical to TRBD1. CDR3 length equals 13 residues. J was trimmed by 7 bases and V by 6 bases; bases with no gene match: 7. The germline V gene has CDR1 ENHRY and CDR2 SYGVKD.